One T cell receptor beta chain is described in this entry. This CDR3 spans 14 amino acids. V was cut by 4 bases and J by 1 base, with 10 bases left in between. The germline V gene encodes CDR1 LNHDA and CDR2 SQIVND (reference sequence). The method was immunoSEQ multiplex PCR; TCRdb's version includes in-frame clones alone and lacks a portion of them. This table holds some 110,000 clones, approximately 90% found once. These data are taken from a study of OX40 agonist ivuxolimab in advanced cancers. The source was CD4+ or CD8+ T cells sorted from blood, collected in a trial of the OX40 agonist ivuxolimab. The rearrangement joins TRBV19 to TRBJ1-2, with unresolved D. This sequence originates from an adult with an advanced solid tumor such as melanoma, head and neck, liver or kidney cancer. Written as DNA, the CDR3 is TGTGCCAGTAGTAGTCAGTTGGGTAACTATGGCTACACCTTC. Protein: CASSSQLGNYGYTF. The variable domain in full, with the rest retrieved from reference TRBV19 and TRBJ1-2, is DGGITQSPKYLFRKEGQNVTLSCEQNLNHDAMYWYRQDPGQGLRLIYYSQIVNDFQKGDIAEGYSVSREKKESFPLTVTSAQKNPTAFYLCASSSQLGNYGYTFGSGTRLTVV.